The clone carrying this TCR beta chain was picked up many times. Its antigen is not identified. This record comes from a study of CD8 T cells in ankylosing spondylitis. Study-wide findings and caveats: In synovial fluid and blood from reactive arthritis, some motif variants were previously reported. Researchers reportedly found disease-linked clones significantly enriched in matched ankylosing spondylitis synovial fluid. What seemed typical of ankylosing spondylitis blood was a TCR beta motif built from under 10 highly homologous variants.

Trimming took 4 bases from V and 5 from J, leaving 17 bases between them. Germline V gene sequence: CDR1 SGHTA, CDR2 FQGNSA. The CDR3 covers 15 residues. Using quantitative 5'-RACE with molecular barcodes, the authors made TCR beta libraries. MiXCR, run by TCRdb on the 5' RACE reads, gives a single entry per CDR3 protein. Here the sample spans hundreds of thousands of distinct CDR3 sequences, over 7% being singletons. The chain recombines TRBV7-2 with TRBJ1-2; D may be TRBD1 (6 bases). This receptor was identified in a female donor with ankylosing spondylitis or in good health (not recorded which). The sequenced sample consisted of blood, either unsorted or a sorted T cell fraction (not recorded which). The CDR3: CASSSDRSRPYGYTF. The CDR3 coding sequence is TGTGCCAGCAGCTCCGACAGGTCTAGACCGTATGGCTACACCTTC.